A selection of T cell receptor beta chains follows, all from one sample in a study of shared clonotypes between healthy human individuals. The repertoire was sequenced with immunoSEQ multiplex PCR; TCRdb's copy has only in-frame clones and lacks some. The sample lists approximately 1,500,000 clones; 95% to 99% were seen once. What was sequenced was naive CD4+ T cells sorted from blood. All receptors come from a young man in good health. The CDR3 runs from the conserved cysteine through the conserved F or W. D genes are given only for firm matches. The size field is filled for only some rows; it gives once, few, many or a size class.

d_call,j_call,v_call,clone_size,cdr3_nt,cdr3_aa
NA,TRBJ2-7,TRBV11-1,NA,TGTGCCAGCAGCCGAGCCGGTATGCTTAGCGGAGCTAACTCCTACGAGCAGTACTTC,CASSRAGMLSGANSYEQYF
NA,TRBJ2-5,TRBV4-3,NA,TGCGCCAGCAGCCAAGACGCCTCCCTGGAGACCCAGTACTTC,CASSQDASLETQYF
TRBD2,TRBJ2-5,TRBV7-8,NA,TGTGCCAGCAGCTTATCCAGCGGGAAAGAGACCCAGTACTTC,CASSLSSGKETQYF
TRBD1,TRBJ2-7,TRBV2,NA,TGTGCCAGCATACGGGACAGATCCTACGAGCAGTACTTC,CASIRDRSYEQYF
NA,TRBJ1-1,TRBV4-2,NA,TGTGCCAGCAGCCAAGATCGAGAAGCGGACAGAGCTTTCTTT,CASSQDREADRAFF
NA,TRBJ2-2,TRBV7-9,NA,TGTGCCAGCAGTCCCCGGGACGGGCAGAACACCGGGGAGCTGTTTTTT,CASSPRDGQNTGELFF
NA,TRBJ2-3,TRBV7-9,NA,TGTGCCAGCAGCTTAGTACCGGCACATACAGATACGCAGTATTTT,CASSLVPAHTDTQYF
NA,TRBJ2-1,TRBV27,NA,TGTGCCAGCAGTCCTCCCTTGCAGCTGGGTGAGCAGTTCTTC,CASSPPLQLGEQFF
TRBD2,TRBJ2-1,TRBV5-1,once,TGCGCCAGCAGCCAGGGACTAGCGGGTCCCAATGAGCAGTTCTTC,CASSQGLAGPNEQFF
NA,TRBJ1-1,TRBV5-1,NA,TGCGCCAGCAGCTTCGGGACTCGGAACACTGAAGCTTTCTTT,CASSFGTRNTEAFF
NA,TRBJ1-3,TRBV6-6,NA,TGTGCCAGCAGTTACAAGGTTAGGCCTGGAAACACCATATATTTT,CASSYKVRPGNTIYF
TRBD1,TRBJ1-1,TRBV6-4,NA,TGTGCCAGCAGACCCGGGACAGGGGACACTGAAGCTTTCTTT,CASRPGTGDTEAFF
TRBD2,TRBJ2-7,TRBV7-9,NA,TGTGCCGGAAGCGGGAGCTCCTACGAGCAGTACTTC,CAGSGSSYEQYF
NA,TRBJ1-2,TRBV18,once,TGTGCCAGCTCCTCCAACCTCCGGAACTATGGCTACACCTTC,CASSSNLRNYGYTF
TRBD2,TRBJ2-1,TRBV11-2,NA,TGTGCCAGCAGCTTTGAGCGGGAGTCCTACAATGAGCAGTTCTTC,CASSFERESYNEQFF
NA,TRBJ1-1,TRBV7-2,NA,TGTGCCAGCAGCCAAACGGGGGCTTTCTTT,CASSQTGAFF
TRBD1,TRBJ1-2,TRBV15,once,TGTGCCACCAGCAGAGTTTCAGGGGGGTACTATGGCTACACCTTC,CATSRVSGGYYGYTF
NA,TRBJ2-3,TRBV5-4,NA,TGTGCCAGCAGCTCAGATCCGGACGTAGGTACGCAGTATTTT,CASSSDPDVGTQYF
TRBD1,TRBJ2-5,TRBV18,NA,TGTGCCAGCTCCCCGACCGGGACAGGGCTCCAAGAGACCCAGTACTTC,CASSPTGTGLQETQYF
NA,TRBJ1-1,TRBV5-4,NA,TGTGCCAGCAGCTCGGTGAAGGGATTGGACACTGAAGCTTTCTTT,CASSSVKGLDTEAFF
TRBD1,TRBJ2-1,TRBV2,NA,TGTGCCAGCAGGGACAGGGGTCGGGATGAGCAGTTCTTC,CASRDRGRDEQFF
TRBD2,TRBJ2-2,TRBV14,once,TGTGCCAGCAGCCAAGTCCCTGGTAGCGGGAGGGCCGGTACCGGGGAGCTGTTTTTT,CASSQVPGSGRAGTGELFF
TRBD2,TRBJ2-7,TRBV9,few,TGTGCCAGCAGCGTTGCTAGCGGGAGCTACGAGCAGTACTTC,CASSVASGSYEQYF
TRBD2,TRBJ2-1,TRBV18,NA,TGTGCCAGCTCACCTTCTAGCGGCTCTTACAATGAGCAGTTCTTC,CASSPSSGSYNEQFF
NA,TRBJ1-1,TRBV30,NA,TGTGCCTGGATCCCCGCTCGGGACACTGAAGCTTTCTTT,CAWIPARDTEAFF
TRBD1,TRBJ2-5,TRBV6-1,NA,TGTGCCAGCAGTGCCGGGACAGGGGGCTTTATCCAGTACTTC,CASSAGTGGFIQYF
TRBD2,TRBJ2-1,TRBV2,NA,TGTGCCAGCAGGCTGACTAGCGGGATAAGTATTGAGCAGTTCTTC,CASRLTSGISIEQFF
NA,TRBJ2-7,TRBV11-3,once,TGTGCCAGCAGCACCGGGACAATCCACGAGCAGTACTTC,CASSTGTIHEQYF
TRBD2,TRBJ2-3,TRBV9,NA,TGTGCCAGCAGCGTCAGCGGGAGGGACACAGATACGCAGTATTTT,CASSVSGRDTDTQYF
NA,TRBJ2-7,TRBV7-9,once,TGTGCCAGCAGCTTACTACAGGGACTGTGGGGAAGCTCCTACGAGCAGTACTTC,CASSLLQGLWGSSYEQYF
NA,TRBJ1-3,TRBV12-2,NA,TGTGCAAGTCGCTTGGACCAGGGGTCTGGAAACACCATATATTTT,CASRLDQGSGNTIYF
NA,TRBJ1-2,TRBV7-9,once,TGTGCCAGCAGCTCAACAGGGTACTACACCTTC,CASSSTGYYTF
TRBD2,TRBJ2-1,TRBV5-1,NA,TGCGCCAGCAGCTTTGGTCTAGCGGGTGAGCAGTTCTTC,CASSFGLAGEQFF
NA,TRBJ2-2,TRBV5-4,NA,TGTGCCAGCAGGCCGACTAGCGGGGAGCTGTTTTTT,CASRPTSGELFF
NA,TRBJ1-1,TRBV28,NA,TGTGCCAGCAGTCGCCCGGGACAACCTGAAGCTTTCTTT,CASSRPGQPEAFF